Following are 26 T cell receptor beta chains from one sample sequenced in a study of T cells after yellow fever vaccination (dated by TCRdb to between 2018 and 2021). The treatment or condition tag for this specimen amounts to: live attenuated yellow fever vaccine strain. Receptor libraries were prepared by 5' RACE. The sample was run on an Illumina HiSeq 2500. The public reads were quality trimmed at Q25 with fastp and then assembled into clones with MiXCR by TCRdb, keeping productive beta chains. Identical CDR3 proteins give one entry, which carries the most common genes and DNA. The sample yields almost 600,000 distinct CDR3 sequences; roughly 14% were counted once. The ten largest clones capture roughly 13% of the sample. The material sequenced was PBMCs, taken on the day of the yellow fever booster vaccination. The receptors derive from a man aged 25-45 years who received the YFV17D yellow fever vaccine.

This clonotype came up many times. The chain employs TRBV15 and TRBJ1-2, with a possible D match to TRBD1 (6 bases). Trimming shortened V by 5 bases and J by 8 bases, and 21 bases separated the two germline ends. Germline CDR1 LNHNV, CDR2 YYDKDF (reference sequence). The CDR3 contains 15 residues. The CDR3 DNA reads as TGTGCCACCAGCGACCTCGGGGGCAAGTCCTGGGGCTACACCTTC. It specifies CATSDLGGKSWGYTF.

The rearrangement uses TRBV6-1 and TRBJ2-1; 8 bases agree with TRBD2. J was trimmed by 4 bases and V by 11 bases; bases with no gene match: 7. The CDR3 is made up of 13 amino acids. Germline loops: CDR1 MNHNS, CDR2 SASEGT. The CDR3 loop reads CAGQTSEYNEQFF. DNA of the CDR3: TGTGCCGGCCAGACTAGCGAGTACAATGAGCAGTTCTTC.

This clonotype has more than one count but fewer than ten. The chain employs TRBV7-9 and TRBJ1-1, with D hard to call. The CDR3 has 14 amino acids. Between the trimmed V and J ends, which lost 5 bases and 1 base, there was a span of 11 bases. Germline CDR1 is SEHNR and CDR2 is FQNEAQ (reference sequence). DNA for the CDR3: TGTGCCAGCAGCCCGGCCCGGGGGAACACTGAAGCTTTCTTT. Encoded protein: CASSPARGNTEAFF.

The sample holds a few counts of this clonotype. V is TRBV7-2 and J is TRBJ2-7; a weak D match, TRBD2 (5 bases). CDR1 and CDR2 from the germline V gene are SGHTA and FQGNSA. This CDR3 contains 15 residues. V was trimmed by 4 bases and J by 5 bases, leaving 18 bases between them. CDR3 residues: CASSSAGKGRNEQYF. The CDR3 bases are TGTGCCAGCAGCTCCGCCGGGAAAGGGCGGAACGAGCAGTACTTC.

A few counts support this clonotype. The chain uses TRBV7-8 and TRBJ2-7, with TRBD2 identical over 7 bases. Germline V gives CDR1 SGHVS, CDR2 FQNEAQ. The CDR3 loop spans 14 amino acids. V gave up 5 bases and J gave up 5 bases; unmatched junction bases: 9. The CDR3 DNA reads as TGTGCCAGCAGCCTTCGGACTAGTATGCACGAGCAGTACTTC. The encoded protein is CASSLRTSMHEQYF.

This clonotype was counted a few times. This rearrangement joins TRBV30 to TRBJ1-5; 10 nucleotides align to TRBD1. With 0 bases clipped from V and 2 bases from J, the junction kept 4 bases outside the gene matches. The CDR3 consists of 16 residues. CDR1 and CDR2 (germline): GTSNPN, SVGIG (reference sequence). CDR3 sequence reads: CAWSVNGQGGNQPQHF. The CDR3 nucleotides read TGTGCCTGGAGTGTAAACGGACAGGGGGGCAATCAGCCCCAGCATTTT.

This clonotype was counted at least ten times. V usage is TRBV5-1 and J usage is TRBJ1-5, with TRBD1 matching over 8 bases. From germline, CDR1 is SGHRS and CDR2 YFSETQ. The length of the CDR3 is 15 residues. Trimming cost V 4 bases and J 6 bases; bases outside gene matches: 9. CDR3 bases: TGCGCCAGCAGCATACAGGGGGGGTTTGGTCAGCCCCAGCATTTT. This sequence encodes CASSIQGGFGQPQHF.

This clonotype was detected a few times. The CDR3 spells CSARRVSGANVLTF. The CDR3 nucleotides read TGCAGTGCTAGAAGGGTCTCTGGGGCCAACGTCCTGACTTTC. V and J are TRBV20-1 and TRBJ2-6; D remains unclear. The CDR3 runs to 14 residues. Germline V gene sequence: CDR1 DFQATT, CDR2 SNEGSKA (reference sequence). Deletions cut 2 bases from V and 0 bases from J, with 5 bases between.

This clonotype came up a few times. The gene calls are TRBV20-1 and TRBJ2-1; maybe TRBD2 (6 bases). CDR3 length: 13 residues. Germline V gene data show CDR1 as DFQATT and CDR2 as SNEGSKA (reference sequence). V gave up 6 bases and J gave up 5 bases, with 14 bases separating them. The CDR3 DNA is TGCAGTGCGCTAGTGGGAGGTAACAATGAGCAGTTCTTC. Translation gives CSALVGGNNEQFF.

This clonotype occurred a few times. The chain joins TRBV20-1 to TRBJ2-1, with TRBD2 matching 14 bases. With V trimmed by 5 bases and J by 9 bases, 6 bases remained unmatched. Germline lookup yields CDR1 DFQATT and CDR2 SNEGSKA (reference sequence). The CDR3 has 14 residues. The CDR3: CSAGTSGSPREQFF. The CDR3 DNA reads TGCAGTGCTGGGACTAGCGGGAGCCCCCGTGAGCAGTTCTTC.

The V and J genes are TRBV30 and TRBJ2-3; 8 nucleotides align to TRBD2. The V gene end was trimmed by 0 bases and the J gene end by 0 bases; junction bases not matched to a gene: 8. This CDR3 region has 17 residues. Germline V gene sequence: CDR1 GTSNPN, CDR2 SVGIG (reference sequence). CDR3 loop: CAWSVRPSGLSTDTQYF. The DNA for the CDR3 is TGTGCCTGGAGTGTACGCCCTAGCGGGTTAAGCACAGATACGCAGTATTTT.

This clonotype was found a few times. This chain uses TRBV30 with TRBJ2-1; 8 bases agree with TRBD2. V dropped 1 base and J dropped 0; count of bases not matched to a gene: 2. Germline loops: CDR1 GTSNPN, CDR2 SVGIG (reference sequence). The CDR3 is 15 residues long. CDR3 bases: TGTGCCTGGAGTGGCCTAGCGGGCTCCTACAATGAGCAGTTCTTC. Translated: CAWSGLAGSYNEQFF.

This clonotype was found a few times. The V call is TRBV29-1, the J call TRBJ2-5; D is possibly TRBD2 (6 bases). Trimming took 3 bases from V and 5 from J, leaving 13 bases between them. This CDR3 contains 13 residues. Per germline, CDR1 SQVTM and CDR2 ANQGSEA. Here the CDR3 DNA reads TGCAGCGTTGACCGTGGGGGAGGCGAGACCCAGTACTTC. It yields the protein CSVDRGGGETQYF.

The chain couples TRBV12-3 or TRBV12-4 to TRBJ2-3; D uncertain. CDR3 length: 14 amino acids. Trimming removed 3 bases from V and 0 bases from J, with 7 bases in between. CDR3 DNA: TGTGCCAGCAGTTTTGCGTTAAGCACAGATACGCAGTATTTT. Translation gives CASSFALSTDTQYF.

The V gene is TRBV20-1, the J gene TRBJ2-3, with TRBD2 as a possible D gene (7 bases). The V end lost 0 bases, the J end lost 7 bases, and 14 bases lay between the germline ends. The CDR3 covers 14 residues. Germline V lookup: CDR1 DFQATT, CDR2 SNEGSKA (reference sequence). CDR3 DNA: TGCAGTGCTAGAGATGAGGGGGGGAAGAATACGCAGTATTTT. Its translation is CSARDEGGKNTQYF.

A few counts support this clonotype. The chain joins TRBV5-4 to TRBJ2-5; no clear D gene. The CDR3 loop spans 13 amino acids. V was clipped by 6 bases and J by 2 bases, with 11 bases between them. Germline CDR1 reads SGHNT; CDR2 reads YYREEE (reference sequence). The CDR3 nucleotides read TGTGCCAGCAAAAGACAAGAACAAGAGACCCAGTACTTC. Amino acids: CASKRQEQETQYF.

This chain uses TRBV6-1 with TRBJ1-2; D unclear. CDR1 and CDR2 (germline): MNHNS, SASEGT. Trimming pared 6 bases from V and 4 bases from J, leaving 15 bases between. The CDR3 is 14 amino acids. The DNA of the CDR3 is TGTGCCAGCAGCCTTGGGTCTCTGGGCTATGGCTACACCTTC. This translates into CASSLGSLGYGYTF.

This clonotype was seen only a few times. The gene calls are TRBV25-1 and TRBJ2-5, with a possible D match to TRBD1 (6 bases). V lost 4 bases and J 4 bases, leaving 16 bases between the germline ends. The CDR3 runs 15 residues. Germline lookup yields CDR1 MGHDK and CDR2 SYGVNS. CDR3 sequence (DNA): TGTGCCAGCAGTGTAACAGGGAGCGAGAGAGAGACCCAGTACTTC. Protein: CASSVTGSERETQYF. The whole variable domain, filled in from reference TRBV25-1 and TRBJ2-5, reads EADIYQTPRYLVIGTGKKITLECSQTMGHDKMYWYQQDPGMELHLIHYSYGVNSTEKGDLSSESTVSRIRTEHFPLTLESARPSHTSQYLCASSVTGSERETQYFGPGTRLLVL.

The rearrangement joins TRBV12-3 or TRBV12-4 to TRBJ2-7; D is uncertain. The CDR3 contains 16 residues. Trimming stripped 5 bases from V and 1 base from J, with 18 bases between. CDR3 coding DNA: TGTGCCAGCAGTCCGAGTGGTGCTAGAAGATCCTACGAGCAGTACTTC. This translates into CASSPSGARRSYEQYF.

This clonotype showed up just a few times. V usage is TRBV28 and J usage is TRBJ2-1, with 12 bases matching TRBD2. Germline assignment: CDR1 MDHEN and CDR2 SYDVKM. The CDR3 contains 16 residues. V was clipped by 6 bases and J by 7 bases; unmatched bases: 10. The CDR3 region is CASRSLGLAGRNEQFF. The CDR3 coding sequence is TGTGCCAGCAGGAGTTTAGGACTAGCGGGACGGAATGAGCAGTTCTTC.

The V and J genes are TRBV7-2 and TRBJ1-5; D remains ambiguous. Germline V gene sequence: CDR1 SGHTA, CDR2 FQGNSA. V was cut by 5 bases and J by 5 bases, with 16 bases left in between. The CDR3 is 15 amino acids. The CDR3 is CASSLGPRRDQPQHF. For the CDR3, the DNA is TGTGCCAGCAGCCTAGGACCCCGGCGGGATCAGCCCCAGCATTTT.

This clonotype appeared many times. This chain uses TRBV20-1 with TRBJ2-7; D may match TRBD1 or TRBD2 (5 bases each). CDR3 length: 13 residues. In germline, CDR1 is DFQATT, CDR2 SNEGSKA (reference sequence). V lost 2 bases to trimming and J lost 3 bases, with 11 bases between them. CDR3: CSARLSGSYEQYF. The CDR3 DNA reads as TGCAGTGCTAGACTTTCAGGGAGCTACGAGCAGTACTTC.

The rearrangement links TRBV28 to TRBJ2-1; 10 positions agree with TRBD2. V shed 6 bases, J shed 2 bases, and the junction held 7 bases outside the gene matches. Germline V gene data show CDR1 as MDHEN and CDR2 as SYDVKM. The CDR3 covers 16 residues. Here the CDR3 reads CASRASGRQPYNEQFF. CDR3 coding DNA: TGTGCCAGCAGAGCTAGCGGGAGACAACCCTACAATGAGCAGTTCTTC.

This clonotype was recorded a few times. The genes are TRBV6-5 and TRBJ2-7; D could derive from TRBD1 or TRBD2 (5 bases each). The germline V gene has CDR1 MNHEY and CDR2 SVGAGI. V was pared by 2 bases and J by 7 bases, with 18 bases between. The CDR3 has 15 residues. Here the CDR3 reads CASSYNAVGVSEQYF. The CDR3 DNA reads TGTGCCAGCAGTTACAACGCCGTGGGGGTGAGTGAGCAGTACTTC.

This clonotype was seen at least ten times. The chain employs TRBV29-1 and TRBJ2-5; the D gene is possibly TRBD1 (7 bases). Trimming pared 6 bases from V and 7 bases from J, leaving 18 bases between. The CDR3 has 13 amino acids. CDR1 is SQVTM, CDR2 ANQGSEA, per germline. CDR3 coding DNA: TGCAGCGTGGACGGAGGGGGCAAGGGGACCCAGTACTTC. It specifies CSVDGGGKGTQYF. The entire variable domain, with the rest obtained from reference TRBV29-1 and TRBJ2-5, is as follows: SAVISQKPSRDICQRGTSLTIQCQVDSQVTMMFWYRQQPGQSLTLIATANQGSEATYESGFVIDKFPISRPNLTFSTLTVSNMSPEDSSIYLCSVDGGGKGTQYFGPGTRLLVL.

V usage is TRBV20-1 and J usage is TRBJ2-2; 14 nucleotides match TRBD2. V shed 6 bases, J shed 1 base, and the junction held 1 base outside the gene matches. The CDR3 totals 15 residues. Germline-derived CDR1 and CDR2 are DFQATT and SNEGSKA (reference sequence). The CDR3 bases are TGCAGTGCGGGGACTAGCGGGGGGAACACCGGGGAGCTGTTTTTT. This translates into CSAGTSGGNTGELFF.